The T cell receptor (beta chain) under discussion was sequenced for a study of brain T cells in children with intractable seizures. Sequencing was limited to surgery cases with top T cell transcript signatures in brain tissue. Before surgery, patients took at least one anti-epileptic drug. Clones were read by immunoSEQ multiplex PCR, and TCRdb kept only the in-frame ones, dropping some. The data hold tens of thousands of clones, with under 95% observed a single time. Points on this clone: The antigen is unknown.

The CDR3 spans 13 residues. CDR1 is MNHEY, CDR2 SVGAGI, per germline. The J segment lost 2 bases and the V segment lost 6 bases, leaving 3 bases of the junction unmatched. The study, taken as a whole, reports: Patients' HCMV serostatus was unknown; virus specificity rests on CDR3 similarity alone. Pre- and post-surgery blood differed in depth, so pre-surgery absences may be undersampling.

The starting material was peripheral blood, obtained at surgery. The receptor was derived from a boy in the first two years of life with tuberous sclerosis and intractable seizures. The chain employs TRBV6-5 and TRBJ1-1, with 7 positions matching TRBD1. CDR3 region: CASRIGGNTEAFF. CDR3 nucleotides: TGTGCCAGCAGAATAGGGGGCAACACTGAAGCTTTCTTT.